This passage covers 6 T cell receptor beta chains from one sample sequenced in a study of blood T cell repertoires in COVID-19. Profiled with immunoSEQ multiplex PCR; TCRdb holds only in-frame clones, not every one. The repertoire includes under 25,000 clones, around 67% of them detected once, and roughly 20% sits in the top ten. The source material was peripheral blood. Receptors originate from a human donor in a cohort sampled during active or convalescent COVID-19.

The genes are TRBV5-6 and TRBJ2-3; possibly TRBD1 for D (5 bases). Germline V gene sequence: CDR1 SGHDT, CDR2 YYEEEE. V shed 3 bases and J shed 2 bases, with 16 bases lying between them. The CDR3 is made up of 16 amino acids. CDR3 DNA sequence: TGTGCCAGCAGCTCGGTTAGGGGCCCTCTCACAGATACGCAGTATTTT. This codes for CASSSVRGPLTDTQYF.

V usage is TRBV5-1 and J usage is TRBJ1-1, with TRBD1 identical over 7 bases. The CDR3 consists of 13 residues. The V and J ends lost 2 bases and 4 bases, in that order; junction bases with no gene match: 2. The germline V gene has CDR1 SGHRS and CDR2 YFSETQ. CDR3 region: CASSFSGGTEAFF. CDR3 in DNA: TGCGCCAGCAGCTTTTCAGGGGGCACTGAAGCTTTCTTT.

The J gene is TRBJ2-5, the V gene TRBV7-6; the match to TRBD1 covers 11 bases. The CDR3 spans 17 residues. CDR1 and CDR2 (germline): SGHVS, FNYEAQ. With V trimmed by 5 bases and J by 4 bases, 12 bases remained unmatched. The CDR3 bases are TGTGCCAGCAGCGGACGCTCCGGGACAGGGGGGGGAGAGACCCAGTACTTC. Translating it yields CASSGRSGTGGGETQYF.

CDR3 region: CASSFTSPTGIYGYTF. In DNA form, the CDR3 reads TGTGCCAGCAGCTTCACCTCCCCGACAGGTATCTATGGCTACACCTTC. The V gene is TRBV7-9, the J gene TRBJ1-2; the D gene is possibly TRBD1 (6 bases). V was clipped by 3 bases and J by 4 bases, with 18 bases between them. CDR3 length: 16 residues. Germline V lookup: CDR1 SEHNR, CDR2 FQNEAQ (reference sequence).

The chain joins TRBV4-1 to TRBJ1-1; D is uncertain. Trimming removed 3 bases from V and 2 bases from J, with 4 bases in between. Looked up from germline, CDR1 is MGHRA and CDR2 is YSYEKL. The length of the CDR3 is 12 residues. The CDR3 DNA is TGCGCCAGCAGCCACAGAAACACTGAAGCTTTCTTT. Amino acid sequence: CASSHRNTEAFF.

This rearrangement joins TRBV6-2 or TRBV6-3 to TRBJ2-1; 7 bases match TRBD2. The CDR3 length is 17 residues. Germline V lookup: CDR1 MNHEY, CDR2 SVGEGT. Trimming removed 4 bases from V and 0 bases from J; junction bases left unmatched: 9. CDR3 residues: CASSLRLAWSSYNEQFF. The CDR3 DNA reads TGTGCCAGCAGTTTACGACTAGCTTGGAGCTCCTACAATGAGCAGTTCTTC.